The T cell receptor beta chain described here comes from a study of blood T cell repertoires in COVID-19. Losses at the gene ends were 6 bases for V and 2 bases for J; bases not matched to a gene: 4. This CDR3 has 12 residues. CDR1 SQVTM and CDR2 ANQGSEA come from the germline V gene. Libraries were prepared by immunoSEQ multiplex PCR; TCRdb keeps only in-frame clonotypes and omits some of them. The profile shows under 350,000 clones, around 86% of them singletons. The sample was PBMCs or T cells enriched from blood (not recorded which). The source is a young woman who had recovered from COVID-19. The V call is TRBV29-1, the J call TRBJ2-7, with 7 nucleotides matching TRBD2. In DNA form, the CDR3 reads TGCAGCGTAACCGGGACTACCTACGAGCAGTACTTC. Protein sequence: CSVTGTTYEQYF.